This is a list of T cell receptor beta chains from one sample in a study of cytomegalovirus exposure and HLA in healthy donors. Profiled with immunoSEQ multiplex PCR; TCRdb holds only in-frame clones, not every one. This repertoire shows 200,000 to 250,000 clones, 65% to 75% found once; its top ten account for about 1.9%. Sequencing input: PBMCs. The receptors were sampled from a woman in her 30s in good health and CMV-seronegative. Both conserved end residues are trimmed from each CDR3. Each record gives: V gene, J gene, CDR3 length, CDR3 protein.

v_call: TRBV7-9
j_call: TRBJ2-1
cdr3_length: 13
cdr3_aa: ASIISGGFYNEQF

v_call: TRBV7-8
j_call: TRBJ1-6
cdr3_length: 11
cdr3_aa: ASSQTGGVPLH

v_call: TRBV5-1
j_call: TRBJ1-2
cdr3_length: 13
cdr3_aa: ASSPDSGQHYGYT

v_call: TRBV11-3
j_call: TRBJ2-7
cdr3_length: 14
cdr3_aa: ASSLQLGQAVYEQY

v_call: TRBV2
j_call: TRBJ2-1
cdr3_length: 10
cdr3_aa: ASSSMSNEQF

v_call: TRBV5-4
j_call: TRBJ2-2
cdr3_length: 15
cdr3_aa: ASSLPRGRGSAGELF

v_call: TRBV5-6
j_call: TRBJ2-1
cdr3_length: 13
cdr3_aa: ASSYGTSRGNEQF

v_call: TRBV5-1
j_call: TRBJ2-2
cdr3_length: 12
cdr3_aa: ASSLDGGARELF

v_call: TRBV6-5
j_call: TRBJ1-4
cdr3_length: 14
cdr3_aa: ASSSEPGPTNEKLF

v_call: TRBV6-5
j_call: TRBJ2-5
cdr3_length: 9
cdr3_aa: ASSTGETQY

v_call: TRBV6-6
j_call: TRBJ2-7
cdr3_length: 13
cdr3_aa: ASSPDRLPRGEQY

v_call: TRBV27
j_call: TRBJ2-3
cdr3_length: 15
cdr3_aa: ASSLGTSGIHTDTQY

v_call: TRBV5-4
j_call: TRBJ1-2
cdr3_length: 12
cdr3_aa: ASSLDRGPDGYT

v_call: TRBV2
j_call: TRBJ2-5
cdr3_length: 12
cdr3_aa: ASIPDGTRGTQY